This T cell receptor beta chain emerged from a study of OX40 agonist ivuxolimab in advanced cancers. For the study at large: Subjects had a mean age of roughly 60 years, with a range of 23 to 79; just over 80% were male. Study-wide results and caveats: Clones of CD4+ and CD8+ blood T cells grew by week 6 at doses of 0.1 to 3.0 mg/kg. Some of the lowest clonal expansion was seen in partial responders at 0.1-3.0 mg/kg.

The table came from immunoSEQ multiplex PCR; TCRdb's copy has only in-frame clones and leaves some out. The sample includes approximately 45,000 clones, 80% of them seen just once. This clone has a handful of counts. Its target is unknown. The specimen was CD4+ or CD8+ T cells sorted from blood, collected in a trial of the OX40 agonist ivuxolimab. The TCR originated in an adult with an advanced solid tumor such as melanoma, head and neck, liver or kidney cancer.

The CDR3 reads CASSPRLSSGNNEQFF. The CDR3 region has the DNA TGTGCCAGCAGCCCCCGTTTGTCTAGCGGGAACAATGAGCAGTTCTTC. V is TRBV7-2 and J is TRBJ2-1; TRBD2 agrees at 9 bases. Trimming took 5 bases from V and 5 from J; bases not matched to a gene: 10. Germline V gene data show CDR1 as SGHTA and CDR2 as FQGNSA. CDR3 size: 16 residues.